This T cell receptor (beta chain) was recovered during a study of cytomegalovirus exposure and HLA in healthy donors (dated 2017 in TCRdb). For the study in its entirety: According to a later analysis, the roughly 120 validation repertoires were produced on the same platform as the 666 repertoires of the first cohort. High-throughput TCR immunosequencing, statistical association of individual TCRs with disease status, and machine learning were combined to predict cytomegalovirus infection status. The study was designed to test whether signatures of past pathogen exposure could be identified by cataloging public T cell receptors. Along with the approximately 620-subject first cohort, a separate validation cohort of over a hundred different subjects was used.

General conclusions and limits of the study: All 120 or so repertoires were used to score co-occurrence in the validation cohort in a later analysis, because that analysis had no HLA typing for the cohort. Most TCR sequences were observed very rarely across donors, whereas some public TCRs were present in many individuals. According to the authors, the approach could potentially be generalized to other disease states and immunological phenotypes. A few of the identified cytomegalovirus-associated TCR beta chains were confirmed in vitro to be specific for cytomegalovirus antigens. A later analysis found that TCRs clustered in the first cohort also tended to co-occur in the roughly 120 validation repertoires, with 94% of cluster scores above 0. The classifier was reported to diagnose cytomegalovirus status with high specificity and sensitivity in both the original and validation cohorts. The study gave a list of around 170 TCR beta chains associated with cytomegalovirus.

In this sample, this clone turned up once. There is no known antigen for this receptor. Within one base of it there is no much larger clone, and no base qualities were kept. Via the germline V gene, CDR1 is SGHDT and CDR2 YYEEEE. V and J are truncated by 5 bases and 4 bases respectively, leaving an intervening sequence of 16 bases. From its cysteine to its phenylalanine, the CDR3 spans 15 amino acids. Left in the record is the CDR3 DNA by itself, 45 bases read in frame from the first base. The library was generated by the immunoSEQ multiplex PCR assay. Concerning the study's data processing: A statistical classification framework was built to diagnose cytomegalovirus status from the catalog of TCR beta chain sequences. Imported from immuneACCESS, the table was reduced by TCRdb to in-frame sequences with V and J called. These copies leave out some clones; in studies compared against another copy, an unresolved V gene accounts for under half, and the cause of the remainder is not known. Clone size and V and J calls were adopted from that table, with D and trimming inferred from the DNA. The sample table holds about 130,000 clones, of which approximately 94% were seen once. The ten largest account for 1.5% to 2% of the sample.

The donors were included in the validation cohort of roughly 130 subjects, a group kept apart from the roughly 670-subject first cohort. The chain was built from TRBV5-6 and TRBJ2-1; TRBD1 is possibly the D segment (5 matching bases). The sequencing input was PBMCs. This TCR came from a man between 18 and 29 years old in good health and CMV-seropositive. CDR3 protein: CASRYTGITYNEQFF. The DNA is TGTGCCAGCAGATATACAGGAATTACTTACAATGAGCAGTTCTTC.